Presented here are 21 T cell receptor beta chains from one specimen sequenced in a study of CD8 T cells in ankylosing spondylitis. General observations from the study: A TCR beta motif of 7 or 8 highly homologous variants appeared characteristic of ankylosing spondylitis blood.

TCRdb recomputed calls from the 5' RACE reads with MiXCR, one row per CDR3 protein. Seen here are around 770,000 distinct CDR3 sequences, 10% to 15% observed once, and the top ten hold approximately 0.51%. These receptors' antigens are unknown. Sample: blood, either unsorted or a sorted T cell fraction (not recorded which). These receptors were obtained from a male donor with ankylosing spondylitis.

The rearrangement links TRBV5-1 to TRBJ2-1, with TRBD2 matching 12 bases. The germline V gene has CDR1 SGHRS and CDR2 YFSETQ. Losses at the gene ends were 5 bases for V and 5 bases for J; bases not matched to a gene: 11. The CDR3 runs 17 residues. The DNA of the CDR3 is TGCGCCAGCAGAACTATTTCCGGACTAGCGGGAAACAATGAGCAGTTCTTC. Translating it yields CASRTISGLAGNNEQFF.

In its sample, this clonotype was seen a few times. The V and J genes are TRBV20-1 and TRBJ2-4; 7 nucleotides match TRBD1. With 3 bases clipped from V and 1 base from J, the junction kept 9 bases outside the gene matches. The CDR3 length is 16 residues. CDR1 is DFQATT and CDR2 is SNEGSKA in the germline V gene (reference sequence). The CDR3 protein is CSASDMRGPAKNIQYF. The CDR3 nucleotides read TGCAGTGCTAGTGATATGAGGGGGCCGGCCAAAAACATTCAGTACTTC.

This clonotype has more than one count but fewer than ten. The gene calls are TRBV20-1 and TRBJ1-1; D might be TRBD1 (5 bases). CDR3 length equals 12 residues. Germline V gives CDR1 DFQATT, CDR2 SNEGSKA (reference sequence). The V gene lost 1 base and the J gene lost 11 bases, with 14 bases spanning the gap. The CDR3 here is CSARGSGDPAFF. CDR3 DNA: TGCAGTGCTAGAGGGTCGGGGGACCCCGCTTTCTTT.

This clonotype appeared once. DNA of the CDR3: TGCAGTGCTACATACATCCGGGGGGACACTGAAGCTTTCTTT. Its translation is CSATYIRGDTEAFF. The chain carries TRBV20-1 and TRBJ1-1, with D possibly matching TRBD1 (5 bases). The V gene's germline CDR1 is DFQATT and CDR2 SNEGSKA (reference sequence). The length of the CDR3 is 14 residues. The germline V and J ends were trimmed by 4 bases and 3 bases, with 15 bases remaining between them.

The chain uses TRBV4-3 and TRBJ2-2; D is unclear. V shed 4 bases and J shed 1 base, with 13 bases lying between them. CDR1 is LGHNA and CDR2 is YSLEER in the germline V gene. The CDR3 length is 16 residues. The CDR3 coding sequence is TGCGCCAGCAGCCCAAGTCGTTGGGAGAACACCGGGGAGCTGTTTTTT. As protein: CASSPSRWENTGELFF.

This clonotype was seen more than once but under ten times. The chain employs TRBV10-3 and TRBJ2-7; D gene uncertain. Germline V CDR1 and CDR2: ENHRY, SYGVKD. The V end lost 2 bases, the J end lost 3 bases, and 14 bases lay between the germline ends. The CDR3 extends over 15 amino acids. As DNA, the CDR3 is TGTGCCATCAGTGAGAGTAAAGGAAAGAACTACGAGCAGTACTTC. Translated: CAISESKGKNYEQYF.

The chain links TRBV20-1 to TRBJ2-1; no clear D. The germline gives CDR1 DFQATT, CDR2 SNEGSKA (reference sequence). V gave up 1 base and J gave up 0 bases, with 7 bases separating them. The CDR3 totals 14 residues. The CDR3 here is CSARGDISYNEQFF. CDR3 coding DNA: TGCAGTGCTAGAGGAGATATCTCCTACAATGAGCAGTTCTTC.

This clonotype was found a few times. V gene TRBV7-9 combines with J gene TRBJ1-5; 8 positions match TRBD1. The CDR3 covers 16 residues. CDR1 SEHNR and CDR2 FQNEAQ come from the germline V gene (reference sequence). V lost 3 bases and J lost 1; bases outside the gene matches: 5. CDR3 DNA sequence: TGTGCCAGCAGCTTCGACGGACAGGGAAGCAATCAGCCCCAGCATTTT. Residues: CASSFDGQGSNQPQHF.

The V and J genes are TRBV4-1 and TRBJ2-1, with D unresolved. The CDR3 is 16 amino acids. Germline CDR1 and CDR2: MGHRA and YSYEKL. V dropped 3 bases and J dropped 2 bases, with 14 bases sitting between them. In DNA form, the CDR3 reads TGCGCCAGCAGCCAGCCTGTGCGCGCGGCCTACAATGAGCAGTTCTTC. It specifies CASSQPVRAAYNEQFF.

The table lists this clonotype with a few counts. The chain employs TRBV15 and TRBJ1-5, with 9 bases fitting TRBD1. Losses at the gene ends were 7 bases for V and 6 bases for J; bases not matched to a gene: 4. CDR3 length: 13 amino acids. Per the germline V gene, CDR1 is LNHNV and CDR2 is YYDKDF (reference sequence). DNA of the CDR3: TGTGCCACCAAACAGGGGGCAGGTCAGCCCCAGCATTTT. Residues: CATKQGAGQPQHF.

V gene TRBV6-1 combines with J gene TRBJ1-5, with D hard to call. The CDR3 covers 14 residues. The germline V gene has CDR1 MNHNS and CDR2 SASEGT. With 5 bases removed from V and 0 bases from J, the gap between germline ends came to 8 bases. The CDR3 DNA follows: TGTGCCAGCAGTCGCACAAATAGCAATCAGCCCCAGCATTTT. Protein product: CASSRTNSNQPQHF.

The chain uses TRBV6-2 or TRBV6-3 and TRBJ2-1; 9 bases are a match to TRBD2. The CDR3 spans 15 residues. The germline gives CDR1 MNHEY, CDR2 SVGEGT. With V trimmed by 10 bases and J by 8 bases, 15 bases remained unmatched. This CDR3 reads CATSLALAGMYEQFF. The CDR3 nucleotides are TGTGCCACTTCGTTGGCCCTAGCGGGGATGTATGAGCAGTTCTTC.

This clonotype was seen ten or more times. The chain carries TRBV18 and TRBJ1-4; D uncertain. In germline, CDR1 is KGHSH, CDR2 LQKENI. V shed 1 base and J shed 2 bases, with 5 bases lying between them. The CDR3 has 14 amino acids. In DNA form, the CDR3 reads TGTGCCAGCTCACCACTATCTACTAATGAAAAACTGTTTTTT. Its protein product is CASSPLSTNEKLFF. Combining the CDR3 with reference TRBV18 and TRBJ1-4 gives the whole variable domain NAGVMQNPRHLVRRRGQEARLRCSPMKGHSHVYWYRQLPEEGLKFMVYLQKENIIDESGMPKERFSAEFPKEGPSILRIQQVVRGDSAAYFCASSPLSTNEKLFFGSGTQLSVL.

This clonotype was seen more than once but under ten times. The chain uses TRBV18 and TRBJ1-6, with no clear D. CDR1 is KGHSH and CDR2 is LQKENI in the germline V gene. V was cut by 4 bases and J by 10 bases, with 14 bases left in between. The CDR3 spans 14 residues. The CDR3 sequence: CASSQGQEPSPLHF. The DNA of the CDR3 is TGTGCCAGCTCACAGGGCCAGGAACCCTCACCCCTCCACTTT. Complete variable domain (other parts from reference TRBV18 and TRBJ1-6): NAGVMQNPRHLVRRRGQEARLRCSPMKGHSHVYWYRQLPEEGLKFMVYLQKENIIDESGMPKERFSAEFPKEGPSILRIQQVVRGDSAAYFCASSQGQEPSPLHFGNGTRLTVT.

Only a few counts were recorded for this clonotype. The chain recombines TRBV6-5 with TRBJ1-4; D is possibly TRBD1 (5 bases). The germline V gene has CDR1 MNHEY and CDR2 SVGAGI. The V end lost 4 bases, the J end lost 8 bases, and 17 bases lay between the germline ends. The CDR3 totals 15 residues. The CDR3 sequence is CASSSSRVRGEKLFF. The DNA for the CDR3 is TGTGCCAGCAGTTCCTCCAGGGTCCGAGGCGAAAAACTGTTTTTT.

There are a few counts of this clonotype. The chain uses TRBV5-4 and TRBJ2-3, with TRBD2 matching over 10 bases. The germline V gene has CDR1 SGHNT and CDR2 YYREEE (reference sequence). The CDR3 runs to 15 residues. The V gene end was trimmed by 4 bases and the J gene end by 2 bases; junction bases not matched to a gene: 4. The CDR3 DNA is TGTGCCAGCAGCACAGGACTAGCGGACACAGATACGCAGTATTTT. The encoded protein is CASSTGLADTDTQYF.

This clonotype turned up a few times. This chain joins TRBV5-1 and TRBJ2-1, with 8 bases fitting TRBD2. Germline CDR1 SGHRS, CDR2 YFSETQ. Unmatched junction bases numbered 5, after V lost 2 bases and J lost 1 base. CDR3 length equals 16 residues. CDR3 sequence: CASSFGLAGSYNEQFF. As DNA, the CDR3 is TGCGCCAGCAGCTTCGGACTAGCTGGGTCCTACAATGAGCAGTTCTTC.

This clonotype was detected a few times. For the CDR3, the DNA is TGCGCCAGCAGCCCCCGAGGGGCTTCCTTGGGGAGTGAGCAGTTCTTC. This encodes CASSPRGASLGSEQFF. V gene TRBV4-1 combines with J gene TRBJ2-1; either TRBD1 or TRBD2 may fit D (5 bases each). From germline, CDR1 is MGHRA and CDR2 YSYEKL. The CDR3 loop spans 16 amino acids. The V gene lost 4 bases and the J gene lost 9 bases, with 22 bases spanning the gap.

There are many counts of this clonotype. The rearrangement joins TRBV12-3 or TRBV12-4 to TRBJ1-2; tentatively, D is TRBD1 (5 bases). V shed 4 bases and J shed 7 bases, with 10 bases lying between them. This CDR3 comprises 12 residues. The CDR3 DNA is TGTGCCAGCAGTTCCCAGGGTTTTGGCTACACCTTC. Its translation: CASSSQGFGYTF.

This clonotype was detected a few times. The chain employs TRBV20-1 and TRBJ2-7, with no clear D. CDR1 DFQATT and CDR2 SNEGSKA come from the germline V gene (reference sequence). Between the trimmed V and J ends, which lost 2 bases and 3 bases, there was a span of 11 bases. The CDR3 loop spans 13 amino acids. The CDR3 DNA sequence: TGCAGTGCTAGATTGGCCCATGACTACGAGCAGTACTTC. This sequence encodes CSARLAHDYEQYF.

This clonotype was seen at least ten times. The chain is built from TRBV7-9 and TRBJ2-7, with 12 bases that match TRBD2. Germline trimming cut 2 bases from V and 3 bases from J; bases unmatched to any gene: 8. CDR3 length equals 17 residues. Germline assignment: CDR1 SEHNR and CDR2 FQNEAQ (reference sequence). The CDR3 sequence is CASSLSTSGRLGYEQYF. CDR3 bases: TGTGCCAGCAGCTTATCGACTAGCGGGAGACTCGGCTACGAGCAGTACTTC.